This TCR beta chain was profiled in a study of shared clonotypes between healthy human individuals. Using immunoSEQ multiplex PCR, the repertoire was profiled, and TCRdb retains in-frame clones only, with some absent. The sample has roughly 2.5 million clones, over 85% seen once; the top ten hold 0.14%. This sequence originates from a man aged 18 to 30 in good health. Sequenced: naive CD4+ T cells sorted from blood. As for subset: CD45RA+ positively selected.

As DNA, the CDR3 is TGTGCCAGCAGCGTAGGTGGGGGAACGGCCTACGAGCAGTACTTC. Translating gives CASSVGGGTAYEQYF. The chain joins TRBV9 to TRBJ2-7, with D perhaps being TRBD1 or TRBD2 (5 bases each). This CDR3 region has 15 residues. From germline, CDR1 is SGDLS and CDR2 YYNGEE. The V end lost 0 bases, the J end lost 2 bases, and 12 bases lay between the germline ends.